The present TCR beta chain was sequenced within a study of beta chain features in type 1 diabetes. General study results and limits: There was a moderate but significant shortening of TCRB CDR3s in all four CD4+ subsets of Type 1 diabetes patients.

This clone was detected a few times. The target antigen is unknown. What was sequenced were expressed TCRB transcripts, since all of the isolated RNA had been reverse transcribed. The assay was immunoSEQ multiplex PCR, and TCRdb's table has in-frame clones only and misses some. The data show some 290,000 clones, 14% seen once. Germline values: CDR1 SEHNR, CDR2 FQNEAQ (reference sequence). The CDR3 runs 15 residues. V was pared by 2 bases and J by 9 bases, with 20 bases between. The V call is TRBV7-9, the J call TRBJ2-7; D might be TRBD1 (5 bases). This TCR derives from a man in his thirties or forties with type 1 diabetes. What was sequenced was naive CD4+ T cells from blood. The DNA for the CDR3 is TGTGCCAGCAGCTTAACAGGCCGCGCCAGTTCGTGGCAGTACTTC. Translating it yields CASSLTGRASSWQYF.